The rows below give T cell receptor beta chains drawn from one sample of a study of metastatic and nonmetastatic thyroid tumors. TCRdb re-processed the PCR reads through MiXCR. The repertoire includes tens of thousands of clones, 15% of them detected once, and just over 3.5% sits in the top ten. The sample was blood. These receptors were taken from a female donor with papillary thyroid cancer or a benign thyroid nodule (not recorded which). Some clones in this sample may be carry-over from other donors' samples. The CDR3 runs from the conserved cysteine through the conserved F or W.

>TRBV5-1
CASTPPGQLNEQFF
>TRBV18
CASSSRGTGVYSNQPQHF
>TRBV12-3/TRBV12-4
CASSRRGQGTDTQYF
>TRBV2
CASSTGLENTGELFF
>TRBV4-2
CASSQNRVGELFF
>TRBV20-1
CSARGFLAGGLWETQYF
>TRBV28
CASSSSWGRNTESFF
>TRBV6-1
CASSAQLGGPGELFF
>TRBV6-1
CASTGGVSNQPQHF
>TRBV5-1
CASSLAPGTGGTKELFF
>TRBV2
CASKDLGETQYF
>TRBV6-5
CASSLYRGGEKLFF
>TRBV7-2
CASSLEDGGASGYTF
>TRBV12-3/TRBV12-4
CASSLFSRAPYEQYF